This T cell receptor (beta chain) stems from a study of CD8+ T cells in alopecia areata. It was cDNA, reverse transcribed from extracted RNA, that served as the sequencing template. Clones were read by immunoSEQ multiplex PCR, and TCRdb kept only the in-frame ones, dropping some. This repertoire shows 100,000 to 150,000 clones, 30% to 40% found once; its top ten account for 2.5% to 3.5%. The TCR sequence derives from a human donor with alopecia areata. The sequenced material came from CD4+ T cells sorted from blood.

The chain's CDR3 is CASSPFVVTDTQYF. The CDR3 DNA reads TGTGCCAGCAGCCCCTTCGTGGTCACAGATACGCAGTATTTT. The chain uses TRBV7-2 and TRBJ2-3; D is unresolved. This CDR3 region has 14 residues. Trimming pared 5 bases from V and 2 bases from J, leaving 11 bases between. Germline V gene lookup returns CDR1 SGHTA and CDR2 FQGNSA.